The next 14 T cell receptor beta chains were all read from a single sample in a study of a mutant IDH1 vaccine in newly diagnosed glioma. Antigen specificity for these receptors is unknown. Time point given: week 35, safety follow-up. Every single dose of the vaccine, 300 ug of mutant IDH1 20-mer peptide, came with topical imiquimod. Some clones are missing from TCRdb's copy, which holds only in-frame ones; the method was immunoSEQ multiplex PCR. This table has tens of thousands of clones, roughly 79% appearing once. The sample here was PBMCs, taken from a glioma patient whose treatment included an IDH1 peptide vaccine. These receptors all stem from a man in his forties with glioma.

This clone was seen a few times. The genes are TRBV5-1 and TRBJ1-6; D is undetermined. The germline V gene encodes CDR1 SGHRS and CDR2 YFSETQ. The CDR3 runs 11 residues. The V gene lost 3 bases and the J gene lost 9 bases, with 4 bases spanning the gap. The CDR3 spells CASSWGSPLHF. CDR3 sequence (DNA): TGCGCCAGCAGCTGGGGTTCACCCCTCCACTTT. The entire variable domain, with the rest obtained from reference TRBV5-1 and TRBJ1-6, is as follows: KAGVTQTPRYLIKTRGQQVTLSCSPISGHRSVSWYQQTPGQGLQFLFEYFSETQRNKGNFPGRFSGRQFSNSRSEMNVSTLELGDSALYLCASSWGSPLHFGNGTRLTVT.

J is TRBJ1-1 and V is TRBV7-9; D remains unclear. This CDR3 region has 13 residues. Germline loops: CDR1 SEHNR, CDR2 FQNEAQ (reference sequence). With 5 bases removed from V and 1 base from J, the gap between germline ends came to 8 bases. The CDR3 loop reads CASSVQKNTEAFF. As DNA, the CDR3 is TGTGCCAGCAGCGTACAGAAGAACACTGAAGCTTTCTTT.

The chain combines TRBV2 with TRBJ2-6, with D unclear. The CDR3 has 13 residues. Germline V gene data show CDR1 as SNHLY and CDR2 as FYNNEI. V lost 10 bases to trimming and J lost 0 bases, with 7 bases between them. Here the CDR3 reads CATKASGANVLTF. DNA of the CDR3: TGTGCCACCAAAGCCTCTGGGGCCAACGTCCTGACTTTC.

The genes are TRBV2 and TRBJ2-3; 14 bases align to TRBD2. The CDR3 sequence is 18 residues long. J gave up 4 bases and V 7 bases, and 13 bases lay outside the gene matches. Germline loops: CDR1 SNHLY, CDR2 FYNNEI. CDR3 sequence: CASNSGTSGGSDPDTQYF. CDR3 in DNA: TGTGCCAGCAATTCCGGGACTAGCGGGGGTAGTGATCCAGATACGCAGTATTTT. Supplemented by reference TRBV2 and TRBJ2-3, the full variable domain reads EPEVTQTPSHQVTQMGQEVILRCVPISNHLYFYWYRQILGQKVEFLVSFYNNEISEKSEIFDDQFSVERPDGSNFTLKIRSTKLEDSAMYFCASNSGTSGGSDPDTQYFGPGTRLTVL.

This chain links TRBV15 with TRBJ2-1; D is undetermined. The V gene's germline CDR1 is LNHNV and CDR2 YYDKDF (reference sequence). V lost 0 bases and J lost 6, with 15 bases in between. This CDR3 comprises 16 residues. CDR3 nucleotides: TGTGCCACCAGCAGAGATAAGGGTCGGGCTCTCAATGAGCAGTTCTTC. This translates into CATSRDKGRALNEQFF.

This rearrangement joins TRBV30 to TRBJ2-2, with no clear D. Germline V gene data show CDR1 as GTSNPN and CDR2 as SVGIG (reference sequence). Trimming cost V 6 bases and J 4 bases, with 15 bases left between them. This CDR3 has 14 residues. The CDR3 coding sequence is TGTGCCTGTCCGGCCATGCAGGCCACCGGGGAGCTGTTTTTT. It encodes CACPAMQATGELFF.

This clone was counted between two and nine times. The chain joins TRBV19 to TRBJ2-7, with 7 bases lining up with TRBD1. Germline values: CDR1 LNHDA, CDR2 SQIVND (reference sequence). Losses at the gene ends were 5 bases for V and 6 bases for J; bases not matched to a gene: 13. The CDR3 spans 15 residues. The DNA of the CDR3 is TGTGCCAGTAGTTCAACCGGGACAGCTCCAGGCGAGCAGTACTTC. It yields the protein CASSSTGTAPGEQYF.

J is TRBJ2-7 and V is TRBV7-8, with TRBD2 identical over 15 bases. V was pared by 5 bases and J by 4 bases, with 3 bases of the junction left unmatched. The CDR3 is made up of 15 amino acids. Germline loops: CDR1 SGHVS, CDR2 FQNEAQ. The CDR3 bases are TGTGCCAGCAGCCACGGGACTAGCGGGGGGTACGAGCAGTACTTC. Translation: CASSHGTSGGYEQYF.

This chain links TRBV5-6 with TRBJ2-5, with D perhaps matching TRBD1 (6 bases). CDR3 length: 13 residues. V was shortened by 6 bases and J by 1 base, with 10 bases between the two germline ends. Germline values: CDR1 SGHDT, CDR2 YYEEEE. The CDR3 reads CASIRGAQETQYF. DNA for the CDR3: TGTGCCAGCATCAGGGGCGCCCAAGAGACCCAGTACTTC.

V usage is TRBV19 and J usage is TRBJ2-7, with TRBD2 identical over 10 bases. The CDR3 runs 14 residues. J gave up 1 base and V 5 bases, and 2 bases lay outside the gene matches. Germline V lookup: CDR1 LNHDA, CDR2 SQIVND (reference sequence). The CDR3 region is CASSSSGSSYEQYF. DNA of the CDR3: TGTGCCAGTAGTTCTAGCGGGAGTTCCTACGAGCAGTACTTC.

The CDR3 DNA sequence: TGCAGTGCTAGAGTATACGATGAAGCTTTCTTT. Translating gives CSARVYDEAFF. This chain links TRBV20-1 with TRBJ1-1; D remains ambiguous. V lost 1 base and J lost 7, with 7 bases in between. The CDR3 is 11 amino acids. Looked up from germline, CDR1 is DFQATT and CDR2 is SNEGSKA (reference sequence).

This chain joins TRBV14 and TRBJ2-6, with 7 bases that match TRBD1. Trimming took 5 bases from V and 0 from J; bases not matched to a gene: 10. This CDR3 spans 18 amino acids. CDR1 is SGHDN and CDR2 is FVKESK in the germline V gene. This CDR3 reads CASSARPGQFSGANVLTF. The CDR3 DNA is TGTGCCAGCAGCGCTCGGCCGGGACAGTTCTCTGGGGCCAACGTCCTGACTTTC.

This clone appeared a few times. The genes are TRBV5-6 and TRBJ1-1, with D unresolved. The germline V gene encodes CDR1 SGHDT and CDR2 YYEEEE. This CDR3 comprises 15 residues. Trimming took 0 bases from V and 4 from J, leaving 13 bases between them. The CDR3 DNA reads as TGTGCCAGCAGCTTGGTTCCGATTCAGGCCACTGAAGCTTTCTTT. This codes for CASSLVPIQATEAFF. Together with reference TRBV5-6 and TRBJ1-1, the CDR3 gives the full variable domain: DAGVTQSPTHLIKTRGQQVTLRCSPKSGHDTVSWYQQALGQGPQFIFQYYEEEERQRGNFPDRFSGHQFPNYSSELNVNALLLGDSALYLCASSLVPIQATEAFFGQGTRLTVV.

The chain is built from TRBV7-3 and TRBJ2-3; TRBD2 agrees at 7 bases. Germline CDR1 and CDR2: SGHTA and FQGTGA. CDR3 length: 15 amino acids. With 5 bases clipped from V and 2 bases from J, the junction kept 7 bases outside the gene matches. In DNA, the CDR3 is TGTGCCAGCAGCCCACTAGCGAGCCCCACAGATACGCAGTATTTT. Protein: CASSPLASPTDTQYF.